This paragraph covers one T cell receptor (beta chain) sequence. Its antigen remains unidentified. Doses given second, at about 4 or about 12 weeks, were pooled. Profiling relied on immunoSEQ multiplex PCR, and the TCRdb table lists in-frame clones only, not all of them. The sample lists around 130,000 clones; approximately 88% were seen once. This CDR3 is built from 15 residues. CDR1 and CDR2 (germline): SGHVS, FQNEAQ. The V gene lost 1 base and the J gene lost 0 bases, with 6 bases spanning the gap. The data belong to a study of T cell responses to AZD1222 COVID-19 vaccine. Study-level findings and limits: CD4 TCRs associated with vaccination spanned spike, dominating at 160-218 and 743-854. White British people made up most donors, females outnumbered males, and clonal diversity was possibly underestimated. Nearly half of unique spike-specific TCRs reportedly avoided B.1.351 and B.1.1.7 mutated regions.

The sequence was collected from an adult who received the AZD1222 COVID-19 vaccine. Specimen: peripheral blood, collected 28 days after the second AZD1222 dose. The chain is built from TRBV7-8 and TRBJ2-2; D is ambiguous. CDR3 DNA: TGTGCCAGCAGCTTAGTCGTAGCGAACACCGGGGAGCTGTTTTTT. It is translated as CASSLVVANTGELFF.